Listed below are T cell receptor beta chains from one sample, sequenced in a study of blood T cell repertoires in COVID-19. The method was immunoSEQ multiplex PCR; TCRdb's version includes in-frame clones alone and lacks a portion of them. The sample includes more than 300,000 clones, 88% of them seen just once. Material for sequencing was PBMCs or T cells enriched from blood (not recorded which). The receptor set was obtained from a woman in her late teens or twenties who had recovered from COVID-19. Both conserved end residues are part of each CDR3. A D gene is named only where the DNA matches it firmly. Not all rows give a size; the values are once, few, many and, for expanded clones, a class.

TGTGCCAGCAGCCAAGAAGTTTTAACAGGCACTGAAGCTTTCTTT,CASSQEVLTGTEAFF,NA,NA,TRBJ1-1,TRBV3-1/TRBV3-2
TGTGCCATCAGTGACCGTTCTTTGGGGCAAACTGAAGCTTTCTTT,CAISDRSLGQTEAFF,NA,NA,TRBJ1-1,TRBV10-3
TGTGCCACCAGCCATTTCGGGAACAGGGGGAAAAATACTGAAGCTTTCTTT,CATSHFGNRGKNTEAFF,TRBD1,NA,TRBJ1-1,TRBV15
TGTGCCAGCAGCCTTCAAGGAGGAGGGGTGGAGACCCAGTACTTC,CASSLQGGGVETQYF,NA,NA,TRBJ2-5,TRBV7-9
TGCAGTGCTAGATTAGGCCAGGGAGCTTTCTTT,CSARLGQGAFF,NA,NA,TRBJ1-1,TRBV20-1
TGTGCCAGCACATTGGGAGGGGCCCGAAAACTGTTTTTT,CASTLGGARKLFF,NA,NA,TRBJ1-4,TRBV2
TGTGCCAGCAGCGCCTCCACCGGGACAGGGGTCTATGGCTACACCTTC,CASSASTGTGVYGYTF,TRBD1,few,TRBJ1-2,TRBV7-8
TGTGCCAGCAGTGACGGGACAGGCGGCCTGCAGCAGTACTTC,CASSDGTGGLQQYF,TRBD1,NA,TRBJ2-7,TRBV25-1
TGTGCCAGCAGTTTGGCAGGGGCCAATGGCTACACCTTC,CASSLAGANGYTF,NA,NA,TRBJ1-2,TRBV7-9
TGTGCCAGCAGCCAAAGCGGGGCCAGCACAGATACGCAGTATTTT,CASSQSGASTDTQYF,TRBD2,NA,TRBJ2-3,TRBV3-1/TRBV3-2
TGCAGCGCCGTGACAGGGCCGACCTACGAGCAGTACTTC,CSAVTGPTYEQYF,TRBD1,NA,TRBJ2-7,TRBV29-1
TGTGCCAGCAGCCCGAGACGAGCCGTGGAGGTTAGTCAGCCCCAGCATTTT,CASSPRRAVEVSQPQHF,NA,once,TRBJ1-5,TRBV9
TGTGCCAGCAGTTTCCCACAGGGGCAGGAGACTGAAGCTTTCTTT,CASSFPQGQETEAFF,TRBD1,NA,TRBJ1-1,TRBV6-5
TGTGCCAGCAGCCAAGACAGGACTAACTATGGCTACACCTTC,CASSQDRTNYGYTF,NA,NA,TRBJ1-2,TRBV14
TGTGCCAGCAGTCGTCCCCTAGCGGGGGGCCCGAACACCGGGGAGCTGTTTTTT,CASSRPLAGGPNTGELFF,TRBD2,NA,TRBJ2-2,TRBV2
TGTGCCAGCAGTTACAGGACTAGCGGGGGCGACGGGGAGCTGTTTTTT,CASSYRTSGGDGELFF,TRBD2,NA,TRBJ2-2,TRBV6-2/TRBV6-3
TGCGCCAGCAGCTTGGCGGCTAGCGGGGCGGGATACCAAGAGACCCAGTACTTC,CASSLAASGAGYQETQYF,TRBD2,NA,TRBJ2-5,TRBV5-1